The 14 T cell receptor beta chains given below trace back to one sample, sequenced in a study of spatial heterogeneity in lung cancer. Antigens of these TCRs are unknown. Time point: sample taken at primary tumor resection. The study, taken as a whole, reports: The study found that expanded intratumoral alpha and beta TCR counts tracked tumor mutation counts.

TCRdb called the 5' RACE reads again in MiXCR, with one record for every CDR3 protein. Of roughly 1,500 distinct CDR3 sequences in the sample, 10% are singletons; the top ten hold 25% to 35%. Sequenced material: lung tumor tissue, taken at surgery. Source of these receptors: a female donor with early-stage non-small cell lung cancer.

By share, this clonotype counts as medium-sized. This beta chain is a stray read from a library made for alpha chains; its abundance is not meaningful. The chain has TRBV20-1 and TRBJ2-2; D is unresolved. This CDR3 comprises 12 residues. V shed 0 bases and J shed 2 bases, with 1 base lying between them. Per the germline V gene, CDR1 is DFQATT and CDR2 is SNEGSKA (reference sequence). CDR3 sequence reads: CSARDNTGELFF. In nucleotides, the CDR3 is TGCAGTGCTAGAGATAACACCGGGGAGCTGTTTTTT.

This clonotype was seen a few times. This beta chain is off target for a library built for alpha chains, so its abundance means little. This chain links TRBV5-1 with TRBJ2-2; TRBD1 matches 10 bases. The CDR3 sequence is 16 residues long. Trimming took 3 bases from V and 4 from J; bases not matched to a gene: 6. Germline loops: CDR1 SGHRS, CDR2 YFSETQ. CDR3 region: CASSSEDRGSTGELFF. As DNA, the CDR3 is TGCGCCAGCAGCTCCGAGGACAGGGGGAGCACCGGGGAGCTGTTTTTT.

Comments on this clonotype: As an off-target read in a library built for alpha chains, this beta chain has a frequency of little significance. The chain links TRBV6-5 to TRBJ2-7; TRBD1 or TRBD2 may be the D gene (5 bases each). V dropped 4 bases and J dropped 5 bases, with 18 bases sitting between them. This CDR3 is built from 15 residues. CDR1 is MNHEY, CDR2 SVGAGI, per germline. In DNA form, the CDR3 reads TGTGCCAGCAGTTCCCCGGGACGGCTGGTACACGAGCAGTACTTC. Translating gives CASSSPGRLVHEQYF.

This clonotype is medium-sized. This beta chain is a stray sequence in a library constructed for alpha chains; its clone size is not meaningful. The chain carries TRBV20-1 and TRBJ2-7; D is unclear. Trimming removed 5 bases at V and 7 bases at J, with 15 bases between. The CDR3 sequence is 12 residues long. From germline, CDR1 is DFQATT and CDR2 SNEGSKA (reference sequence). CDR3 in DNA: TGCAGTGCTCGAACAGTACCTGGAGAGCAGTACTTC. This gives the protein CSARTVPGEQYF.

This clonotype is labeled medium-sized. For a library built for alpha chains, this beta chain is a stray read; little rests on its size. J is TRBJ2-3 and V is TRBV7-2, with D maybe TRBD2 (5 bases). The ends were cut back, 10 bases at V and 0 bases at J, with 17 bases in the middle. The CDR3 extends over 15 amino acids. Germline V CDR1 and CDR2: SGHTA, FQGNSA. The CDR3 DNA reads TGTGCCACCAACCCAGCGGAATACAGCACAGATACGCAGTATTTT. Translating it yields CATNPAEYSTDTQYF.

This clonotype counts as large (0.1 to 1%). Because this beta chain is a stray read in a library intended to capture alpha chains, its abundance should not be given much weight. This sequence joins TRBV6-2 or TRBV6-3 and TRBJ2-3; D could derive from TRBD1 or TRBD2 (6 bases each). Germline CDR1 reads MNHEY; CDR2 reads SVGEGT. The germline V and J ends were trimmed by 7 bases and 2 bases, with 13 bases remaining between them. The length of the CDR3 is 14 residues. The CDR3: CASTSPGATDTQYF. CDR3 sequence (DNA): TGTGCCAGCACCTCCCCGGGGGCCACAGATACGCAGTATTTT.

This clonotype was counted only a few times. With the library built for alpha chains, this beta chain is off target and its frequency is not meaningful. This CDR3 reads CASSPRGGLSNTGELFF. The CDR3 nucleotides are TGTGCCAGCAGCCCTCGAGGGGGACTCTCGAACACCGGGGAGCTGTTTTTT. V gene TRBV7-9 combines with J gene TRBJ2-2, with D perhaps given as TRBD1 or TRBD2 (6 bases each). V shed 5 bases and J shed 0 bases, with 16 bases lying between them. Per the germline V gene, CDR1 is SEHNR and CDR2 is FQNEAQ (reference sequence). CDR3 length equals 17 residues. The full variable domain, completed using reference TRBV7-9 and TRBJ2-2, is DTGVSQNPRHKITKRGQNVTFRCDPISEHNRLYWYRQTLGQGPEFLTYFQNEAQLEKSRLLSDRFSAERPKGSFSTLEIQRTEQGDSAMYLCASSPRGGLSNTGELFFGEGSRLTVL.

On this clonotype: Sequence at one end of the junction differs from germline and may be a read error. This beta chain lies outside the target of a library built for alpha chains; its clone size means little. J is TRBJ2-7 and V is TRBV20-1, with TRBD2 matching over 7 bases. The CDR3 contains 15 residues. CDR1 is DFQATT, CDR2 SNEGSKA, per germline (reference sequence). As DNA, the CDR3 is TGCAGTGCTAGAGATCTCCGGAAGGCGGGGGACGAGCAGTGCTTC. This sequence encodes CSARDLRKAGDEQCF.

This clonotype was counted between two and nine times. This beta chain appears as a stray read in a library generated for alpha chains; its size is not informative. The CDR3 DNA reads as TGTGCCAGCAGCTTAGTGGCAGGGAGCACTGAAGCTTTCTTT. It translates to CASSLVAGSTEAFF. The rearrangement links TRBV7-9 to TRBJ1-1, with D possibly being TRBD1 (5 bases). The CDR3 runs 14 residues. V was clipped by 1 base and J by 4 bases, with 10 bases between them. CDR1 is SEHNR and CDR2 is FQNEAQ in the germline V gene (reference sequence). The full variable domain, completed using reference TRBV7-9 and TRBJ1-1, is DTGVSQNPRHKITKRGQNVTFRCDPISEHNRLYWYRQTLGQGPEFLTYFQNEAQLEKSRLLSDRFSAERPKGSFSTLEIQRTEQGDSAMYLCASSLVAGSTEAFFGQGTRLTVV.

This clonotype is medium-sized. This beta chain is a stray read from a library made for alpha chains; its abundance is not meaningful. The chain is built from TRBV20-1 and TRBJ1-3; no clear D gene. The germline V and J ends were trimmed by 3 bases and 0 bases, with 9 bases remaining between them. CDR3 length equals 14 residues. CDR1 and CDR2 (germline): DFQATT, SNEGSKA (reference sequence). CDR3 loop: CSASTGSSGNTIYF. DNA for the CDR3: TGCAGTGCTAGCACGGGAAGCTCTGGAAACACCATATATTTT.

This clonotype is classed as medium-sized. A library prepared for alpha chains yielded this beta chain as an off-target read; its size is of little meaning. The chain recombines TRBV20-1 with TRBJ1-4; D perhaps matches TRBD1 (5 bases). With 4 bases removed from V and 7 bases from J, the gap between germline ends came to 13 bases. The CDR3 loop spans 13 amino acids. Germline values: CDR1 DFQATT, CDR2 SNEGSKA (reference sequence). The CDR3 DNA reads as TGCAGTGCTACAGCGGACGGGGGTGAAAAACTGTTTTTT. This translates into CSATADGGEKLFF.

A word on this clonotype: The library was designed around alpha chains, so this beta chain is a stray read whose abundance carries little weight. The rearrangement uses TRBV6-5 and TRBJ1-1; D may be TRBD1 (5 bases). V shed 6 bases and J shed 6 bases, with 17 bases lying between them. The germline V gene has CDR1 MNHEY and CDR2 SVGAGI. This CDR3 region has 14 residues. The CDR3 loop is CASRAGFGRPEAFF. The DNA for the CDR3 is TGTGCCAGCAGGGCAGGGTTTGGGAGGCCTGAAGCTTTCTTT.

Note on this clonotype: For a library built for alpha chains, this beta chain is a stray read; little rests on its size. This chain joins TRBV27 and TRBJ1-1, with no clear D. With 5 bases removed from V and 3 bases from J, the gap between germline ends came to 10 bases. Germline CDR1 is MNHEY and CDR2 is SMNVEV (reference sequence). The CDR3 contains 13 residues. CDR3 region: CASSPRTDTEAFF. The CDR3 DNA sequence: TGTGCCAGCAGTCCCCGGACGGACACTGAAGCTTTCTTT.

Notes on this clonotype: One end of the junction varies from germline; a read error may be responsible. This beta chain is an unintended read in a library built for alpha chains; its size means little. The rearrangement links TRBV18 to TRBJ2-1; TRBD2 is a possible D gene (6 bases). This CDR3 region has 16 residues. Germline V gives CDR1 KGHSH, CDR2 LQKENI. CDR3 sequence reads: CANSPDGGASYNEQFF. DNA of the CDR3: TGTGCCAACTCACCAGACGGGGGTGCCTCCTACAATGAGCAGTTCTTC.